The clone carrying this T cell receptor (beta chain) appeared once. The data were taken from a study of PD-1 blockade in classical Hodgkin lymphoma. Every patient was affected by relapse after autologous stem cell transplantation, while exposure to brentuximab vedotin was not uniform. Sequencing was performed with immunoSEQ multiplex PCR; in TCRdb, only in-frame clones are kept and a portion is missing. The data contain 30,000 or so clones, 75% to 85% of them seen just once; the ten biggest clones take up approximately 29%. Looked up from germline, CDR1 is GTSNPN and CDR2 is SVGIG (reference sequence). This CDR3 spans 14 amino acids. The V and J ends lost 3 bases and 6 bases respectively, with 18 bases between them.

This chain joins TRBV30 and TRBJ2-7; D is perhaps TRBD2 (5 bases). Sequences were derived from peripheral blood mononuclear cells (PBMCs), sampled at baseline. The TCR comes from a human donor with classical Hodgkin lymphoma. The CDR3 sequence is CAWRGGTGKGEQYF. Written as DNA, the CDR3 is TGTGCCTGGAGGGGTGGCACGGGGAAAGGCGAGCAGTACTTC.